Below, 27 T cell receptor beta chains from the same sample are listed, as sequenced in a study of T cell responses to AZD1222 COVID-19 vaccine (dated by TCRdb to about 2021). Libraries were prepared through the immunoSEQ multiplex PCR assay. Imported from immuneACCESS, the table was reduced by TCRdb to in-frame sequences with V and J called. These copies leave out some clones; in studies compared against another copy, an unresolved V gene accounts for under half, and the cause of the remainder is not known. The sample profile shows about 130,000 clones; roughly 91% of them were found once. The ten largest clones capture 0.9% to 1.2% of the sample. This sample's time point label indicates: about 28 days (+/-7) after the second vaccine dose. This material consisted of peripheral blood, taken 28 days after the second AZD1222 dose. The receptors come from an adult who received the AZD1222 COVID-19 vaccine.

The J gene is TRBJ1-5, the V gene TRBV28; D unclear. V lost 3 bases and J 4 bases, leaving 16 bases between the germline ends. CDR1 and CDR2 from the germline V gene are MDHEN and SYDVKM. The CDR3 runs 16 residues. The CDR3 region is CASSLTGRAPNQPQHF. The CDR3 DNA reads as TGTGCCAGCAGTTTGACCGGACGGGCCCCAAATCAGCCCCAGCATTTT.

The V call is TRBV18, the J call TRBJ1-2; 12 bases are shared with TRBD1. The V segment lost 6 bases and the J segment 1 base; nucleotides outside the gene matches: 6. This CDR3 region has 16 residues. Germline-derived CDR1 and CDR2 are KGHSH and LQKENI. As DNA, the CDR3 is TGTGCCAGCTCGTTTGGGACAGGGGGCTTTAACTATGGCTACACCTTC. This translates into CASSFGTGGFNYGYTF.

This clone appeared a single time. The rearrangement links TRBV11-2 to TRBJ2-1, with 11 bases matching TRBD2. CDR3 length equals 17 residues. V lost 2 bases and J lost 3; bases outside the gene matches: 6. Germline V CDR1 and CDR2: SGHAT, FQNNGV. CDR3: CASSLNSGRAFYNEQFF. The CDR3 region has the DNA TGTGCCAGCAGCTTAAATAGCGGGAGGGCCTTCTACAATGAGCAGTTCTTC.

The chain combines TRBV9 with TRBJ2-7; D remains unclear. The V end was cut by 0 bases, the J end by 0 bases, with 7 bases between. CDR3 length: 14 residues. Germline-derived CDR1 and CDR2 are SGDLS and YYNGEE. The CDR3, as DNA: TGTGCCAGCAGCGTAGTGCCAAGCTCCTACGAGCAGTACTTC. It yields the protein CASSVVPSSYEQYF.

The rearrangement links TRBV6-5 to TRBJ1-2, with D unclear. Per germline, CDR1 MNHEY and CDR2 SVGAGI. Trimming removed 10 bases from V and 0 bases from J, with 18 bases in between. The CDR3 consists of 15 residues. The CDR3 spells CATSKPGLANYGYTF. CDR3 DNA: TGTGCCACCTCCAAGCCCGGTTTAGCTAACTATGGCTACACCTTC.

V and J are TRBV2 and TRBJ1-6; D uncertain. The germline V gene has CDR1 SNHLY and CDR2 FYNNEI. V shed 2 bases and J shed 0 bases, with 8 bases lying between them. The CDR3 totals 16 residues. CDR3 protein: CASSELGSSYNSPLHF. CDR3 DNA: TGTGCCAGCAGTGAATTGGGGAGCTCCTATAATTCACCCCTCCACTTT.

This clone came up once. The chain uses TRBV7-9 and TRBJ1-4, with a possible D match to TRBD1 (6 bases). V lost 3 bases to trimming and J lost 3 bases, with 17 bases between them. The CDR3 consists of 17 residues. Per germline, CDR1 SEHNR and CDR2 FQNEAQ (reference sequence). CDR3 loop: CASSFYGGASPNEKLFF. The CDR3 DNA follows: TGTGCCAGCAGCTTTTACGGGGGCGCAAGTCCTAATGAAAAACTGTTTTTT.

The CDR3 coding sequence is TGTGCCTGGAGGTCCCAGCCGAATGAAAAACTGTTTTTT. Translation gives CAWRSQPNEKLFF. The chain carries TRBV30 and TRBJ1-4; D is unclear. Germline lookup yields CDR1 GTSNPN and CDR2 SVGIG (reference sequence). Trimming stripped 3 bases from V and 5 bases from J, with 10 bases between. The CDR3 length is 13 residues.

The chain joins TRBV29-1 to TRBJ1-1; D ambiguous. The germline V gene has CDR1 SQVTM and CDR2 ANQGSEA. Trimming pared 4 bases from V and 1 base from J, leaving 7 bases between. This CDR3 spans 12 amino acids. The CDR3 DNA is TGCAGCGTTGGGCAGGCGAACACTGAAGCTTTCTTT. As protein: CSVGQANTEAFF.

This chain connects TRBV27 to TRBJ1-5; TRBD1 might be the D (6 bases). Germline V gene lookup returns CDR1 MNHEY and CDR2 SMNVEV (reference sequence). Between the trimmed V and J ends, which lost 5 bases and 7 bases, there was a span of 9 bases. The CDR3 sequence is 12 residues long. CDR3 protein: CASSTGYQPQHF. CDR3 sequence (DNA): TGTGCCAGCAGTACAGGGTACCAGCCCCAGCATTTT.

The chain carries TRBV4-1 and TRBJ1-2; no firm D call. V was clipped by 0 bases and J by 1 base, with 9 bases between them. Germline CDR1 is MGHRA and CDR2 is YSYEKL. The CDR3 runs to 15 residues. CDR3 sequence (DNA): TGCGCCAGCAGCCAAGAACTGACATTTAACTATGGCTACACCTTC. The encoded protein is CASSQELTFNYGYTF.

The CDR3 loop is CASSFLYRGATNEKLFF. CDR3 nucleotide sequence: TGTGCCAGCAGCTTCCTCTACAGGGGAGCAACTAATGAAAAACTGTTTTTT. The gene calls are TRBV7-6 and TRBJ1-4; TRBD1 matches 7 bases. The CDR3 runs 17 residues. From germline, CDR1 is SGHVS and CDR2 FNYEAQ. The junction had 7 bases not matched to a gene; V was cut back by 3 bases and J by 0 bases.

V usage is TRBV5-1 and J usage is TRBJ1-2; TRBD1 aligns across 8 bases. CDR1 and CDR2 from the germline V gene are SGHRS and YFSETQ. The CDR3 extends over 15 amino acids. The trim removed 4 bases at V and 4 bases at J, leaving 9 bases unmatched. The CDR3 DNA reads TGCGCCAGCAGCCCCCCGACAGGGGTGGGCTATGGCTACACCTTC. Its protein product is CASSPPTGVGYGYTF.

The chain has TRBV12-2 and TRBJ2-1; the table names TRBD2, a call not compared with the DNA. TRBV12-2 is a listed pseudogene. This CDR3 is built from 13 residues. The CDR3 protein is CASRLALLDEQFF. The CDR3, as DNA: TGTGCAAGTCGCTTAGCTCTATTGGATGAGCAGTTCTTC.

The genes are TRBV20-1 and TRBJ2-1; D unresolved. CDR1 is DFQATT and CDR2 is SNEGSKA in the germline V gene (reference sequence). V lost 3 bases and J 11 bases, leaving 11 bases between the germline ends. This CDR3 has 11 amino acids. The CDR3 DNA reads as TGCAGTGCTAGTTCAGGCCCGCAGCAGTTCTTC. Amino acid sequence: CSASSGPQQFF.

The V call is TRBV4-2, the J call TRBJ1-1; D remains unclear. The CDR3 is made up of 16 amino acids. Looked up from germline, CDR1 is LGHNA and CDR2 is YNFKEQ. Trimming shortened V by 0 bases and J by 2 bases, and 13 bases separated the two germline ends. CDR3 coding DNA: TGTGCCAGCAGCCAAGATCATCCTCACAAAAACACTGAAGCTTTCTTT. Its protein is CASSQDHPHKNTEAFF.

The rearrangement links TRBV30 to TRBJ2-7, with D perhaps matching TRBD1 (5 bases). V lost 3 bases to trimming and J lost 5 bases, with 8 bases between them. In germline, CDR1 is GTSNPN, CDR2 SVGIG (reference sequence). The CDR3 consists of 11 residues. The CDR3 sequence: CAWRRRDEQYF. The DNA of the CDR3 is TGTGCCTGGAGACGCAGGGACGAGCAGTACTTC.

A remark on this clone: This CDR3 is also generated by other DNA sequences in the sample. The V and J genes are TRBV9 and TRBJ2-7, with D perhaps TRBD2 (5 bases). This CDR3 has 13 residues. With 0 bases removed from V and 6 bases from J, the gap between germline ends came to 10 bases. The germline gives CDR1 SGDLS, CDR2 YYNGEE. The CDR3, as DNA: TGTGCCAGCAGCGTAGAAGTGGGGAGCGAGCAGTACTTC. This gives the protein CASSVEVGSEQYF.

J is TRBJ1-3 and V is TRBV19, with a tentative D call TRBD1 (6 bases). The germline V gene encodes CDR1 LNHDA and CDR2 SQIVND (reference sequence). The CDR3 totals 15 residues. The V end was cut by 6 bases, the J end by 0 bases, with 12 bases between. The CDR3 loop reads CASRVTGLSGNTIYF. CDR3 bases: TGTGCCAGTAGGGTGACAGGCCTCTCTGGAAACACCATATATTTT.

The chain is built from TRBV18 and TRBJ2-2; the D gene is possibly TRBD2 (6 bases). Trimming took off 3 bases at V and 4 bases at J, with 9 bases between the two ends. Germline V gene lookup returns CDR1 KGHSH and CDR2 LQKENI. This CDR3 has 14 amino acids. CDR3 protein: CASSPQGGTGELFF. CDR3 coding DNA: TGTGCCAGCTCACCGCAGGGAGGCACCGGGGAGCTGTTTTTT.

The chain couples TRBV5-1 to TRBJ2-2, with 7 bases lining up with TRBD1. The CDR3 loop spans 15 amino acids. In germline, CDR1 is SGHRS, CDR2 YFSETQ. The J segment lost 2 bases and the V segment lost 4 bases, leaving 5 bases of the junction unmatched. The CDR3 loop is CASSTGALNTGELFF. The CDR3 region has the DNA TGCGCCAGCAGCACAGGGGCCCTAAACACCGGGGAGCTGTTTTTT.

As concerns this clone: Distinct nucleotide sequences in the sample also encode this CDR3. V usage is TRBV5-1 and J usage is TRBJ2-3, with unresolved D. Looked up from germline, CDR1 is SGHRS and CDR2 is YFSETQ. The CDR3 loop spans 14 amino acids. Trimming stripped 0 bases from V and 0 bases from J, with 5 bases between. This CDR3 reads CASSLGPSTDTQYF. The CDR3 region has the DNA TGCGCCAGCAGCTTGGGGCCTAGCACAGATACGCAGTATTTT.

CDR3 protein: CSARHEGQYF. CDR3 sequence (DNA): TGCAGTGCTAGGCACGAAGGGCAGTACTTC. The rearrangement links TRBV20-1 to TRBJ2-7; D gene unclear. The CDR3 consists of 10 residues. Looked up from germline, CDR1 is DFQATT and CDR2 is SNEGSKA (reference sequence). Between the trimmed V and J ends, which lost 3 bases and 9 bases, there was a span of 9 bases.

The CDR3 sequence: CASSLDWASGGRGEQFF. As DNA, the CDR3 is TGTGCCAGCAGCTTAGACTGGGCTAGCGGGGGAAGAGGTGAGCAGTTCTTC. The rearrangement uses TRBV11-3 and TRBJ2-1; 10 bases are shared with TRBD2. Germline values: CDR1 SGHNT, CDR2 YENEEA. Trimming removed 0 bases from V and 9 bases from J; junction bases left unmatched: 11. This CDR3 spans 17 amino acids. Supplemented by reference TRBV11-3 and TRBJ2-1, the full variable domain reads EAGVVQSPRYKIIEKKQPVAFWCNPISGHNTLYWYLQNLGQGPELLIRYENEEAVDDSQLPKDRFSAERLKGVDSTLKIQPAELGDSAVYLCASSLDWASGGRGEQFFGPGTRLTVL.

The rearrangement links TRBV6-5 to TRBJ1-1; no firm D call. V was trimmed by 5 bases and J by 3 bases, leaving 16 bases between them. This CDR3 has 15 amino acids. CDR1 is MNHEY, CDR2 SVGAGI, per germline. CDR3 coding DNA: TGTGCCAGCAGTAAGGGAGGGAGCGGGTACACTGAAGCTTTCTTT. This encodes CASSKGGSGYTEAFF.

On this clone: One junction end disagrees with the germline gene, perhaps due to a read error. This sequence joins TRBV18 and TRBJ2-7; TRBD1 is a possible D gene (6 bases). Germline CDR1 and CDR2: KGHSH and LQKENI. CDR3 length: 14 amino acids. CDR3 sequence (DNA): TGTGCCAGCTCTCCACAGGGTAATTACTACGAGCAGTACTTC. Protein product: CASSPQGNYYEQYF.

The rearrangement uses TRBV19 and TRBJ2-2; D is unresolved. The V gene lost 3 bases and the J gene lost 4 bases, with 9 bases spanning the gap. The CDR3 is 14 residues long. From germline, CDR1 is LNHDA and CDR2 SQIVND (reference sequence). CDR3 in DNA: TGTGCCAGTAGTATGGCGTGGAGCACCGGGGAGCTGTTTTTT. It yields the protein CASSMAWSTGELFF.